Below, 20 T cell receptor beta chains from the same sample are listed, as sequenced in a study of T cells after yellow fever vaccination. Via MiXCR, TCRdb re-called the 5' RACE reads, giving one row per CDR3 protein. The sample includes over 110,000 distinct CDR3 sequences, about 7.7% of them seen just once. The sample was CD4+ T cells sorted from PBMCs, taken 5 days after the yellow fever booster vaccination. The receptor source for this set is a man aged 30-40 years who received the YFV17D yellow fever vaccine.

This clonotype was seen repeatedly, ten times or more. This sequence joins TRBV5-5 and TRBJ2-5, with TRBD1 identical over 9 bases. From germline, CDR1 is SGHKS and CDR2 YYEKEE (reference sequence). This CDR3 contains 14 residues. With V trimmed by 3 bases and J by 5 bases, 5 bases remained unmatched. This CDR3 is CASSYQQGAETQYF. DNA of the CDR3: TGTGCCAGCAGCTACCAACAGGGGGCTGAGACCCAGTACTTC. Complete variable domain (other parts from reference TRBV5-5 and TRBJ2-5): DAGVTQSPTHLIKTRGQQVTLRCSPISGHKSVSWYQQVLGQGPQFIFQYYEKEERGRGNFPDRFSARQFPNYSSELNVNALLLGDSALYLCASSYQQGAETQYFGPGTRLLVL.

Ten or more counts support this clonotype. J is TRBJ1-5 and V is TRBV6-2 or TRBV6-3; D perhaps matches TRBD1 (6 bases). CDR1 and CDR2 from the germline V gene are MNHEY and SVGEGT. The ends were cut back, 5 bases at V and 6 bases at J, with 14 bases in the middle. This CDR3 spans 14 amino acids. CDR3 coding DNA: TGTGCCAGCAGTAAAACGACAGGCGGTCAGCCCCAGCATTTT. Translation: CASSKTTGGQPQHF.

Comment on this clonotype: With a much larger clone just one base away, this may be a read error. CDR3 in DNA: TGTGACATCAGTGACGGTAGCTTAGTTGAAGCTTTCTTT. The encoded protein is CDISDGSLVEAFF. This chain uses TRBV10-3 with TRBJ1-1, with D hard to call. CDR3 length: 13 residues. CDR1 is ENHRY, CDR2 SYGVKD, per germline.

This clonotype was detected ten times or more. V gene TRBV28 combines with J gene TRBJ2-1, with a weak D call TRBD1 (5 bases). Deletions cut 10 bases from V and 7 bases from J, with 17 bases between. This CDR3 is 13 amino acids long. CDR1 and CDR2 from the germline V gene are MDHEN and SYDVKM. CDR3 protein: CAILDRQGNEQFF. CDR3 DNA sequence: TGTGCCATCCTCGACCGCCAGGGTAATGAGCAGTTCTTC.

This chain uses TRBV20-1 with TRBJ2-1; 7 nucleotides line up with TRBD2. This CDR3 comprises 15 residues. Germline V gene data show CDR1 as DFQATT and CDR2 as SNEGSKA (reference sequence). Germline trimming cut 5 bases from V and 5 bases from J; bases unmatched to any gene: 12. CDR3 sequence: CSAADSGGGNNEQFF. The CDR3 DNA is TGCAGTGCTGCTGATTCGGGGGGTGGAAACAATGAGCAGTTCTTC.

This clonotype was found many times. J is TRBJ2-5 and V is TRBV30, with 8 bases lining up with TRBD2. V dropped 5 bases and J dropped 5; count of bases not matched to a gene: 13. This CDR3 is 15 amino acids long. Germline lookup yields CDR1 GTSNPN and CDR2 SVGIG (reference sequence). CDR3 sequence (DNA): TGTGCCTGGGAAGAAGGACTAGCTCTTGGGGAGACCCAGTACTTC. It is translated as CAWEEGLALGETQYF.

This clonotype was picked up many times. The chain is built from TRBV30 and TRBJ2-3, with 15 bases lining up with TRBD2. The germline V gene has CDR1 GTSNPN and CDR2 SVGIG (reference sequence). Losses at the gene ends were 4 bases for V and 7 bases for J; bases not matched to a gene: 3. The CDR3 sequence is 14 residues long. CDR3 residues: CAWKGLAGGHTQYF. CDR3 DNA sequence: TGTGCCTGGAAGGGACTAGCGGGAGGACATACGCAGTATTTT. The variable domain in full, with the rest retrieved from reference TRBV30 and TRBJ2-3, is SQTIHQWPATLVQPVGSPLSLECTVEGTSNPNLYWYRQAAGRGLQLLFYSVGIGQISSEVPQNLSASRPQDRQFILSSKKLLLSDSGFYLCAWKGLAGGHTQYFGPGTRLTVL.

There are many counts of this clonotype. The V call is TRBV7-2, the J call TRBJ2-7, with TRBD2 matching over 8 bases. The trim removed 4 bases at V and 7 bases at J, leaving 9 bases unmatched. This CDR3 has 14 amino acids. CDR1 and CDR2 (germline): SGHTA, FQGNSA. The CDR3 bases are TGTGCCAGCAGCTCCATAGCGGGACCGGGGGAGCAGTACTTC. This encodes CASSSIAGPGEQYF.

This clonotype was seen ten or more times. The chain employs TRBV7-2 and TRBJ1-4, with D hard to call. V was cut by 1 base and J by 4 bases, with 10 bases left in between. Germline V gives CDR1 SGHTA, CDR2 FQGNSA. This CDR3 is 15 amino acids long. For the CDR3, the DNA is TGTGCCAGCAGCTTAGGCGGGGTTGGTAATGAAAAACTGTTTTTT. Its protein is CASSLGGVGNEKLFF.

About this clonotype: A much larger clone lies one base from this, so it may be a read error. The V and J genes are TRBV29-1 and TRBJ2-1, with D unclear. The CDR3 consists of 11 residues. Trimming removed 8 bases from V and 5 bases from J, with 10 bases in between. CDR1 is SQVTM and CDR2 is ANQGSEA in the germline V gene. The CDR3 here is CSPRIHNEQFF. CDR3 nucleotides: TGCAGCCCCCGGATCCACAATGAGCAGTTCTTC.

This clonotype was recorded many times. This chain uses TRBV6-2 or TRBV6-3 with TRBJ2-2, with TRBD1 matching over 8 bases. The CDR3 contains 14 residues. Unmatched junction bases numbered 3, after V lost 9 bases and J lost 0 bases. Germline CDR1 and CDR2: MNHEY and SVGEGT. This chain's CDR3 is CASKQGANTGELFF. The CDR3 bases are TGTGCCAGTAAACAGGGGGCGAACACCGGGGAGCTGTTTTTT.

There are a few counts of this clonotype. The rearrangement uses TRBV18 and TRBJ2-7; D uncertain. V gave up 3 bases and J gave up 8 bases, with 14 bases separating them. The CDR3 extends over 13 amino acids. Germline V gene lookup returns CDR1 KGHSH and CDR2 LQKENI. The CDR3 DNA follows: TGTGCCAGCTCACCGGCGCAGGCCCCCAAGCAGTACTTC. Translated, it gives CASSPAQAPKQYF.

This clonotype appeared many times. The chain recombines TRBV29-1 with TRBJ2-5; D gene uncertain. The germline V gene has CDR1 SQVTM and CDR2 ANQGSEA. This CDR3 spans 11 amino acids. V lost 3 bases, J lost 2 bases, and 4 bases lay in between. The CDR3 DNA follows: TGCAGCGTTGACAGACAAGAGACCCAGTACTTC. Translated: CSVDRQETQYF. Full variable domain (rest looked up from reference TRBV29-1 and TRBJ2-5): SAVISQKPSRDICQRGTSLTIQCQVDSQVTMMFWYRQQPGQSLTLIATANQGSEATYESGFVIDKFPISRPNLTFSTLTVSNMSPEDSSIYLCSVDRQETQYFGPGTRLLVL.

This clonotype was counted many times. The CDR3 protein is CASSLVASGRTPQYF. CDR3 nucleotide sequence: TGTGCCAGCAGCTTAGTAGCTAGCGGGAGGACGCCCCAGTACTTC. The chain links TRBV7-6 to TRBJ2-5, with TRBD2 matching over 11 bases. The V segment lost 1 base and the J segment 9 bases; nucleotides outside the gene matches: 7. Germline CDR1 and CDR2: SGHVS and FNYEAQ. This CDR3 contains 15 residues.

Concerning this clonotype: It may be a read error: a sequence one base away is much more abundant. The chain employs TRBV3-1 and TRBJ1-1, with no clear D. The CDR3 is 12 amino acids. Between the trimmed V and J ends, which lost 1 base and 7 bases, there was a span of 7 bases. Per the germline V gene, CDR1 is LGHDT and CDR2 is YNNKEL (reference sequence). The CDR3 nucleotides are TGTGCCAGCAGCCAAGCTACGAGTGAAGCTTTCTTT. Amino acid sequence: CASSQATSEAFF. The full variable domain, completed using reference TRBV3-1 and TRBJ1-1, is DTAVSQTPKYLVTQMGNDKSIKCEQNLGHDTMYWYKQDSKKFLKIMFSYNNKELIINETVPNRFSPKSPDKAHLNLHINSLELGDSAVYFCASSQATSEAFFGQGTRLTVV.

This clonotype came up many times. The gene calls are TRBV7-9 and TRBJ2-5; 7 bases line up with TRBD1. Losses at the gene ends were 5 bases for V and 2 bases for J; bases not matched to a gene: 8. This CDR3 has 15 residues. Germline V gene lookup returns CDR1 SEHNR and CDR2 FQNEAQ (reference sequence). This chain's CDR3 is CASSPRDSHQETQYF. In DNA form, the CDR3 reads TGTGCCAGCAGCCCCCGGGACAGCCATCAAGAGACCCAGTACTTC.

This clonotype has just a few counts. The genes are TRBV20-1 and TRBJ1-2, with TRBD1 identical over 7 bases. Trimming cost V 6 bases and J 4 bases; bases outside gene matches: 14. CDR3 length equals 15 residues. Looked up from germline, CDR1 is DFQATT and CDR2 is SNEGSKA (reference sequence). This chain's CDR3 is CSAPGAGGRSYGYTF. The CDR3 DNA follows: TGCAGTGCCCCCGGAGCAGGGGGTAGGAGCTATGGCTACACCTTC.

V usage is TRBV30 and J usage is TRBJ1-2; weak D call: TRBD1 (5 bases). The germline V gene has CDR1 GTSNPN and CDR2 SVGIG (reference sequence). The V end was cut by 1 base, the J end by 4 bases, with 7 bases between. The CDR3 loop spans 12 amino acids. The CDR3 loop reads CAWSEGFYGYTF. CDR3 DNA: TGTGCCTGGAGTGAGGGGTTCTATGGCTACACCTTC.

With respect to this clonotype: With a much larger clone just one base away, this may be a read error. The chain couples TRBV5-6 to TRBJ2-7; D gene ambiguous. Germline CDR1 reads SGHDT; CDR2 reads YYEEEE. Trimming removed 6 bases at V and 7 bases at J, with 26 bases between. The CDR3 contains 16 residues. The CDR3: CASNIGLVPHYNEQYF. CDR3 nucleotides: TGTGCCAGCAATATAGGGCTAGTCCCCCATTACAATGAGCAGTACTTC. Looking up the rest from reference TRBV5-6 and TRBJ2-7 gives the full variable domain: DAGVTQSPTHLIKTRGQQVTLRCSPKSGHDTVSWYQQALGQGPQFIFQYYEEEERQRGNFPDRFSGHQFPNYSSELNVNALLLGDSALYLCASNIGLVPHYNEQYFGPGTRLTVT.

The chain has TRBV30 and TRBJ2-7; TRBD1 matches 8 bases. Germline lookup yields CDR1 GTSNPN and CDR2 SVGIG (reference sequence). The CDR3 extends over 13 amino acids. With 1 base clipped from V and 7 bases from J, the junction kept 6 bases outside the gene matches. The CDR3 region has the DNA TGTGCCTGGAGTGCCGGACAGGGTTGGGAGCAGTACTTC. Translated: CAWSAGQGWEQYF.